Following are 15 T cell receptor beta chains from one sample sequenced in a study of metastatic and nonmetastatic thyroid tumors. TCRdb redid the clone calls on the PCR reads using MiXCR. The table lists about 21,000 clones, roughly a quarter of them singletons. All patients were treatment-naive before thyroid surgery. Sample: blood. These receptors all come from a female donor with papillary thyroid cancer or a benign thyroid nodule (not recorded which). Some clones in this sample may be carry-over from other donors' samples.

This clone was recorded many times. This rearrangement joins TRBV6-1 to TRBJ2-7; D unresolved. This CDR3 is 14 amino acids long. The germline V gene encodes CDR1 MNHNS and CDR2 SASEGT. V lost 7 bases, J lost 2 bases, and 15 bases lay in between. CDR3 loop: CASNEKLNPYEQYF. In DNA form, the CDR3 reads TGTGCCAGCAACGAAAAACTAAACCCCTACGAGCAGTACTTC.

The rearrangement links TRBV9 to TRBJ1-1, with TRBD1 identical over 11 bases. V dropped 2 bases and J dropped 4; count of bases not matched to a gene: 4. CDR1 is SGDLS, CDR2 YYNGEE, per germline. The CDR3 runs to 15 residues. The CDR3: CASSVGTGGGTEAFF. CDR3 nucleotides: TGTGCCAGCAGCGTGGGGACAGGGGGAGGCACTGAAGCTTTCTTT.

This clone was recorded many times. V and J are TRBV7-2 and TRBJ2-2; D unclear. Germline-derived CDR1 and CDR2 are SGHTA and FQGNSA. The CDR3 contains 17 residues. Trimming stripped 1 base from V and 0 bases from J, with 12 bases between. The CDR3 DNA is TGTGCCAGCAGCTTAGGAGGTCTAGAGGCGAACACCGGGGAGCTGTTTTTT. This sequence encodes CASSLGGLEANTGELFF.

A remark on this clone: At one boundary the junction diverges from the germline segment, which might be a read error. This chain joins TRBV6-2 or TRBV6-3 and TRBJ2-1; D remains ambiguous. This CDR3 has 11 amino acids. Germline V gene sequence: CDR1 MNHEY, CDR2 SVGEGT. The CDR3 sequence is CASKGYNEPLF. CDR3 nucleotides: TGTGCCAGCAAGGGATACAATGAGCCGCTCTTC.

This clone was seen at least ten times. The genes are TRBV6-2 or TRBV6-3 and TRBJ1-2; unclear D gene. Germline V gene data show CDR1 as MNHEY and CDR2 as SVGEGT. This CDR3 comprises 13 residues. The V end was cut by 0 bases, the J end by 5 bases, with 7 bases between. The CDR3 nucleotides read TGTGCCAGCAGTTACTCCCCGGGTTATGGCTACACCTTC. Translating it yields CASSYSPGYGYTF.

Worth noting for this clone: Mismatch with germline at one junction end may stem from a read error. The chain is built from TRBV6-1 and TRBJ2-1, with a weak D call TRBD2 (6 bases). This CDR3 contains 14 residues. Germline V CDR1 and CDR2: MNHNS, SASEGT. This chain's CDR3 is CASSASVRENERFF. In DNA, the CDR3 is TGTGCCAGCAGTGCTAGTGTCCGGGAGAATGAGCGGTTCTTC.

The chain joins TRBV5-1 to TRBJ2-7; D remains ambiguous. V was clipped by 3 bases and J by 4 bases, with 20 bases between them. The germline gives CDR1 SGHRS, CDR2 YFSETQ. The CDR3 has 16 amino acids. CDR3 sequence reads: CASSWEPLGQTYEQYF. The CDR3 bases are TGCGCCAGCAGCTGGGAACCCCTCGGGCAGACATACGAGCAGTACTTC.

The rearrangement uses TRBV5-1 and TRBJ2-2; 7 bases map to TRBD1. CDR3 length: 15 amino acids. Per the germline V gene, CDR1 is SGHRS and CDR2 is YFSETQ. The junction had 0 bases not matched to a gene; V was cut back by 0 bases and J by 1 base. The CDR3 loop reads CASSLGDRNTGELFF. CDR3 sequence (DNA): TGCGCCAGCAGCTTGGGGGACAGGAACACCGGGGAGCTGTTTTTT.

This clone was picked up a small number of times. Here the CDR3 reads CASSAPAAAYNEQFF. CDR3 in DNA: TGCGCCAGCAGTGCGCCCGCCGCCGCGTACAATGAGCAGTTCTTC. The rearrangement links TRBV10-2 to TRBJ2-1; D is undetermined. With 4 bases removed from V and 4 bases from J, the gap between germline ends came to 14 bases. In germline, CDR1 is WSHSY, CDR2 SAAADI. This CDR3 contains 15 residues.

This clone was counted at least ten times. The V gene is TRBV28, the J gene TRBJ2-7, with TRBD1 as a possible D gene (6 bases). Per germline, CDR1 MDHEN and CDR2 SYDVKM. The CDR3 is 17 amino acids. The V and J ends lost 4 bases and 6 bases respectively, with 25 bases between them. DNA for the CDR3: TGTGCCAGCAGTTACCAGGCCCACCTGGGGGCTTCACGCGAGCAGTACTTC. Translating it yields CASSYQAHLGASREQYF.

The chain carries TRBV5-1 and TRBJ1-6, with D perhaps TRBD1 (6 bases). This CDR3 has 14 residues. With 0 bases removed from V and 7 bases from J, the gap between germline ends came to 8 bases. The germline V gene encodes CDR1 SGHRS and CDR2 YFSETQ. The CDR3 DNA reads TGCGCCAGCAGCTTGGGGACAGAGAATTCACCCCTCCACTTT. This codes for CASSLGTENSPLHF.

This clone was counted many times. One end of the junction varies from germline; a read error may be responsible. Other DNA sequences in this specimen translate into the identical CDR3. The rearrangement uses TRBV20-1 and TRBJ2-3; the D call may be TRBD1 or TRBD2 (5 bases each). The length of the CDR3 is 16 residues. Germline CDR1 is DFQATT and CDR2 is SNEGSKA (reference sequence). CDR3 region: CSAPSGGGGSTDTQYF. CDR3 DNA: TGCAGTGCCCCCTCTGGAGGTGGGGGAAGCACAGATACGCAGTACTTT.

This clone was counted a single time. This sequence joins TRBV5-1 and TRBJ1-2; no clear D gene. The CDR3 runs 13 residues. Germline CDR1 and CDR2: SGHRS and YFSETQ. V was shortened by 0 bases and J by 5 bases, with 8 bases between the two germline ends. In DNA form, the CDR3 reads TGCGCCAGCAGCTTGGATCAAGAATATGGCTACACCTTC. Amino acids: CASSLDQEYGYTF.

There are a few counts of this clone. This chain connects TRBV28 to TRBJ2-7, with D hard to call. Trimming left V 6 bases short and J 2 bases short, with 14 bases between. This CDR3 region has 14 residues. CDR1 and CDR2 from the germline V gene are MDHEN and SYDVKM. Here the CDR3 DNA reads TGTGCCAGCAGCCAAATCACACTCGCCTACGAGCAGTACTTC. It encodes CASSQITLAYEQYF.

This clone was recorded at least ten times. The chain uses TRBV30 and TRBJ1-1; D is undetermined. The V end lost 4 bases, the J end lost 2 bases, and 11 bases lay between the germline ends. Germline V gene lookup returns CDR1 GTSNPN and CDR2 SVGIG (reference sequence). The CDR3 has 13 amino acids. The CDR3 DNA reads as TGTGCCTGGAATGAGGTCAGTAACACTGAAGCTTTCTTT. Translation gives CAWNEVSNTEAFF. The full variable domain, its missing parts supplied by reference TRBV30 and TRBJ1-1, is SQTIHQWPATLVQPVGSPLSLECTVEGTSNPNLYWYRQAAGRGLQLLFYSVGIGQISSEVPQNLSASRPQDRQFILSSKKLLLSDSGFYLCAWNEVSNTEAFFGQGTRLTVV.